This TCR beta chain was observed in a study of CD8 T cells in ankylosing spondylitis. Overall study results and limits: In reactive arthritis synovial fluid and blood, some motif variants had been reported before.

On this clonotype itself: What it binds is not known.

TCRdb redid the calling of the 5' RACE reads with MiXCR, one entry per CDR3 protein. The table lists around 150,000 distinct CDR3 sequences, roughly a third of them singletons, with 4.5% to 6% in the top ten. This sequence was found in a male donor with ankylosing spondylitis. The sequenced material came from synovial fluid, either unsorted or a sorted T cell fraction (not recorded which).

Written as DNA, the CDR3 is TGTGCCAGCCGATTACTACCGGGCGGCACAGATACGCAGTATTTT. Its translation: CASRLLPGGTDTQYF. V is TRBV6-5 and J is TRBJ2-3, with no clear D. CDR1 is MNHEY and CDR2 is SVGAGI in the germline V gene. The CDR3 has 15 residues. Deletions cut 8 bases from V and 1 base from J, with 16 bases between.